The 19 T cell receptor beta chains below were found in one sample sequenced in a study of glioma-infiltrating T cells after dendritic cell vaccination. Data came from immunoSEQ multiplex PCR; TCRdb stores just in-frame clones and leaves some out. The table has more than 85,000 clones, 85% to 90% seen once. Sequencing was performed on blood, taken before dendritic cell vaccination. These receptors originate from a human donor with glioblastoma.

This sequence joins TRBV7-9 and TRBJ2-7, with 13 bases lining up with TRBD2. There are 18 residues in the CDR3. Trimming removed 2 bases from V and 7 bases from J; junction bases left unmatched: 14. Germline V gives CDR1 SEHNR, CDR2 FQNEAQ (reference sequence). In DNA form, the CDR3 reads TGTGCCAGCAGCTTAAAACCCCGACTAGCGGGGGGTACCTGGGAGCAGTACTTC. It yields the protein CASSLKPRLAGGTWEQYF.

The chain recombines TRBV5-1 with TRBJ2-1, with D possibly being TRBD2 (6 bases). Trimming shortened V by 1 base and J by 7 bases, and 12 bases separated the two germline ends. The CDR3 consists of 14 residues. The germline gives CDR1 SGHRS, CDR2 YFSETQ. The CDR3 nucleotides read TGCGCCAGCAGCTTGCTGCAAGGGAGGAATGAGCAGTTCTTC. Residues: CASSLLQGRNEQFF.

In the case of this clone: Distinct nucleotide sequences in the sample also encode this CDR3. This chain connects TRBV6-1 to TRBJ2-5; possible D gene TRBD2, 5 bases. In germline, CDR1 is MNHNS, CDR2 SASEGT. The CDR3 covers 14 residues. Trimming shortened V by 1 base and J by 1 base, and 7 bases separated the two germline ends. The chain's CDR3 is CASSEGGFQETQYF. CDR3 bases: TGTGCCAGCAGTGAAGGAGGGTTCCAAGAGACCCAGTACTTC.

The chain couples TRBV5-4 to TRBJ1-2; tentatively, D is TRBD1 (5 bases). Germline loops: CDR1 SGHNT, CDR2 YYREEE (reference sequence). Trimming took 8 bases from V and 3 from J, leaving 8 bases between them. The CDR3 length is 11 residues. Here the CDR3 DNA reads TGTGCCAGTTCAGGGTACTATGGCTACACCTTC. Its protein product is CASSGYYGYTF.

This sequence joins TRBV7-9 and TRBJ2-2, with a possible D match to TRBD1 (5 bases). CDR3 length: 14 residues. Trimming left V 5 bases short and J 6 bases short, with 13 bases between. The germline V gene encodes CDR1 SEHNR and CDR2 FQNEAQ (reference sequence). CDR3 protein: CASSALGVAGELFF. CDR3 nucleotides: TGTGCCAGCAGCGCCTTAGGGGTGGCCGGGGAGCTGTTTTTT. Looking up the rest from reference TRBV7-9 and TRBJ2-2 gives the full variable domain: DTGVSQNPRHKITKRGQNVTFRCDPISEHNRLYWYRQTLGQGPEFLTYFQNEAQLEKSRLLSDRFSAERPKGSFSTLEIQRTEQGDSAMYLCASSALGVAGELFFGEGSRLTVL.

The V gene is TRBV2, the J gene TRBJ1-1; D gene unclear. Germline loops: CDR1 SNHLY, CDR2 FYNNEI. Trimming left V 7 bases short and J 0 bases short, with 9 bases between. The CDR3 runs 13 residues. The CDR3 here is CASTPRMNTEAFF. CDR3 in DNA: TGTGCCAGCACTCCCAGGATGAACACTGAAGCTTTCTTT.

The chain recombines TRBV4-2 with TRBJ1-5; D is possibly TRBD1 (5 bases). Trimming pared 1 base from V and 5 bases from J, leaving 9 bases between. The germline gives CDR1 LGHNA, CDR2 YNFKEQ. The CDR3 covers 14 residues. Here the CDR3 reads CASSQGGGDQPQHF. The CDR3 DNA reads as TGTGCCAGCAGCCAAGGGGGAGGGGATCAGCCCCAGCATTTT.

This clone was counted a few times. The genes are TRBV5-6 and TRBJ2-7; D may be TRBD1 (5 bases). V shed 2 bases and J shed 7 bases, with 16 bases lying between them. The V gene's germline CDR1 is SGHDT and CDR2 YYEEEE. CDR3 length: 14 residues. The CDR3 region has the DNA TGTGCCAGCAGCTTTCCGACAGAGGTTAATGAGCAGTACTTC. It encodes CASSFPTEVNEQYF.

The gene calls are TRBV29-1 and TRBJ1-2, with TRBD1 matching over 10 bases. V trimming: 6 bases; J trimming: 8 bases; junction bases outside the gene matches: 6. The CDR3 has 12 residues. The germline V gene has CDR1 SQVTM and CDR2 ANQGSEA. In nucleotides, the CDR3 is TGCAGCGTAACCGGGACAGGGGACGGCTACACCTTC. It yields the protein CSVTGTGDGYTF. Together with reference TRBV29-1 and TRBJ1-2, the CDR3 gives the full variable domain: SAVISQKPSRDICQRGTSLTIQCQVDSQVTMMFWYRQQPGQSLTLIATANQGSEATYESGFVIDKFPISRPNLTFSTLTVSNMSPEDSSIYLCSVTGTGDGYTFGSGTRLTVV.

This clone was seen only a few times. The rearrangement uses TRBV28 and TRBJ2-1; D perhaps matches TRBD2 (6 bases). CDR1 MDHEN and CDR2 SYDVKM come from the germline V gene. This CDR3 comprises 14 residues. Trimming stripped 6 bases from V and 6 bases from J, with 15 bases between. For the CDR3, the DNA is TGTGCCAGCAGCACCCGGAGGGGCCGCAATGAGCAGTTCTTC. This sequence encodes CASSTRRGRNEQFF.

The chain carries TRBV10-3 and TRBJ1-4, with D possibly being TRBD1 (5 bases). In germline, CDR1 is ENHRY, CDR2 SYGVKD. With 3 bases removed from V and 8 bases from J, the gap between germline ends came to 19 bases. CDR3 length equals 16 residues. CDR3 DNA: TGTGCCATCAGTGAAAGGGGAGGGGAGCTTGGGGAAAAACTGTTTTTT. It codes for CAISERGGELGEKLFF.

This clone was seen only once. CDR3 residues: CASSHDRAGYEQYF. CDR3 DNA: TGTGCCAGCAGCCACGACAGGGCAGGATACGAGCAGTACTTC. The rearrangement links TRBV7-2 to TRBJ2-7, with TRBD1 matching over 7 bases. This CDR3 region has 14 residues. Unmatched junction bases numbered 8, after V lost 5 bases and J lost 4 bases. Germline V CDR1 and CDR2: SGHTA, FQGNSA.

This clone was seen a handful of times. The chain recombines TRBV4-2 with TRBJ2-7, with 9 bases fitting TRBD2. The CDR3 contains 17 residues. CDR1 is LGHNA and CDR2 is YNFKEQ in the germline V gene. The V and J ends lost 0 bases and 3 bases, in that order; junction bases with no gene match: 9. This CDR3 reads CASSQEGGLAGSYEQYF. CDR3 DNA sequence: TGTGCCAGCAGCCAAGAGGGAGGGCTAGCGGGAAGCTACGAGCAGTACTTC.

V and J are TRBV5-1 and TRBJ2-7, with 10 bases matching TRBD2. Germline CDR1 and CDR2: SGHRS and YFSETQ. Germline trimming cut 2 bases from V and 1 base from J; bases unmatched to any gene: 0. CDR3 length: 14 residues. In DNA form, the CDR3 reads TGCGCCAGCAGCTTTAGCGGGAGGTCCTACGAGCAGTACTTC. Residues: CASSFSGRSYEQYF.

This rearrangement joins TRBV10-2 to TRBJ1-6; maybe TRBD1 (6 bases). This CDR3 region has 17 residues. Germline lookup yields CDR1 WSHSY and CDR2 SAAADI. V lost 1 base and J 0 bases, leaving 10 bases between the germline ends. CDR3 amino acids: CASSELDRLSYNSPLHF. CDR3 DNA: TGCGCCAGCAGTGAGTTGGACAGACTCTCCTATAATTCACCCCTCCACTTT.

This chain uses TRBV11-2 with TRBJ2-1; 11 bases are shared with TRBD2. Germline lookup yields CDR1 SGHAT and CDR2 FQNNGV. This CDR3 spans 14 amino acids. Trimming cost V 4 bases and J 5 bases; bases outside gene matches: 1. This CDR3 is CASSSTSGNNEQFF. DNA for the CDR3: TGTGCCAGCAGCTCGACTAGCGGGAACAATGAGCAGTTCTTC.

This clone appeared once. The rearrangement links TRBV29-1 to TRBJ1-1, with D hard to call. With 6 bases removed from V and 0 bases from J, the gap between germline ends came to 17 bases. The germline V gene has CDR1 SQVTM and CDR2 ANQGSEA. The CDR3 runs 15 residues. DNA for the CDR3: TGCAGCGTCCGCACCCGGTTGAGGATGAACACTGAAGCTTTCTTT. It is translated as CSVRTRLRMNTEAFF.

J is TRBJ2-4 and V is TRBV2; TRBD1 is a possible D gene (6 bases). Germline V gives CDR1 SNHLY, CDR2 FYNNEI. The CDR3 covers 16 residues. V was clipped by 4 bases and J by 0 bases, with 13 bases between them. CDR3: CASSVKGERAKNIQYF. CDR3 bases: TGTGCCAGCAGTGTTAAGGGGGAACGAGCCAAAAACATTCAGTACTTC.

The J gene is TRBJ1-4, the V gene TRBV10-3; D unresolved. This CDR3 is 13 amino acids long. Trimming pared 2 bases from V and 6 bases from J, leaving 7 bases between. Germline values: CDR1 ENHRY, CDR2 SYGVKD. CDR3 in amino acids: CAISELRDEKLFF. CDR3 bases: TGTGCCATCAGTGAGCTGAGGGATGAAAAACTGTTTTTT.